Each of the 23 T cell receptor beta chains below was sequenced from the same sample in a study of T cell responses to AZD1222 COVID-19 vaccine. The assay was immunoSEQ multiplex PCR, and TCRdb's table has in-frame clones only and misses some. The sample has roughly 140,000 clones, around 90% seen once. Sequences were derived from peripheral blood, sampled on day 0 of AZD1222 vaccination. The receptors here all came from an adult in good health.

This rearrangement joins TRBV18 to TRBJ2-7; unclear D gene. The V end lost 1 base, the J end lost 3 bases, and 13 bases lay between the germline ends. Germline assignment: CDR1 KGHSH and CDR2 LQKENI. This CDR3 is built from 15 residues. The CDR3 sequence is CASSPLRNYYYEQYF. The CDR3 DNA sequence: TGTGCCAGCTCACCACTAAGGAACTACTACTACGAGCAGTACTTC.

This clone came up once. This chain links TRBV28 with TRBJ2-7; the match to TRBD1 covers 7 bases. CDR1 and CDR2 from the germline V gene are MDHEN and SYDVKM. The CDR3 loop spans 15 amino acids. The J segment lost 2 bases and the V segment lost 2 bases, leaving 6 bases of the junction unmatched. The CDR3 DNA is TGTGCCAGCAGTTTACGGGACAGACTCACCTACGAGCAGTACTTC. It translates to CASSLRDRLTYEQYF.

The genes are TRBV28 and TRBJ2-1; 10 bases agree with TRBD2. The CDR3 is made up of 15 amino acids. V was pared by 4 bases and J by 6 bases, with 6 bases of the junction left unmatched. Germline-derived CDR1 and CDR2 are MDHEN and SYDVKM. CDR3 region: CASSWASGRGNEQFF. Here the CDR3 DNA reads TGTGCCAGCAGTTGGGCCAGCGGGAGGGGCAATGAGCAGTTCTTC.

J is TRBJ2-2 and V is TRBV11-2, with D perhaps being TRBD1 or TRBD2 (6 bases each). CDR3 length equals 15 residues. Trimming cost V 5 bases and J 6 bases, with 16 bases left between them. CDR1 SGHAT and CDR2 FQNNGV come from the germline V gene. DNA of the CDR3: TGTGCCAGCAGCCCCCTAAAGGGGGGATCCGGGGAGCTGTTTTTT. Its translation: CASSPLKGGSGELFF.

Only one count was recorded for this clone. This chain uses TRBV6-5 with TRBJ2-5, with 9 bases lining up with TRBD2. V shed 6 bases, J shed 5 bases, and the junction held 10 bases outside the gene matches. The V gene's germline CDR1 is MNHEY and CDR2 SVGAGI. This CDR3 has 15 amino acids. CDR3 in amino acids: CASSHVAGEGETQYF. The CDR3 DNA sequence: TGTGCCAGCAGCCACGTAGCGGGAGAAGGGGAGACCCAGTACTTC.

The CDR3 loop reads CASSQDLRGTYNEQFF. The CDR3 DNA follows: TGCGCCAGCAGCCAAGATCTGAGGGGAACCTACAATGAGCAGTTCTTC. The chain couples TRBV4-1 to TRBJ2-1; either TRBD1 or TRBD2 may fit D (5 bases each). V lost 0 bases and J lost 2, with 11 bases in between. Germline assignment: CDR1 MGHRA and CDR2 YSYEKL. The CDR3 loop spans 16 amino acids.

The chain has TRBV5-1 and TRBJ1-1, with a tentative D call TRBD1 (6 bases). Germline loops: CDR1 SGHRS, CDR2 YFSETQ. This CDR3 has 15 amino acids. V lost 0 bases, J lost 2 bases, and 11 bases lay in between. This CDR3 is CASSLGQVINTEAFF. For the CDR3, the DNA is TGCGCCAGCAGCTTGGGACAGGTCATTAACACTGAAGCTTTCTTT.

The chain employs TRBV5-1 and TRBJ2-5; TRBD1 aligns across 9 bases. The length of the CDR3 is 14 residues. The V gene's germline CDR1 is SGHRS and CDR2 YFSETQ. V was clipped by 2 bases and J by 5 bases; unmatched bases: 4. CDR3 in DNA: TGCGCCAGCAGCTTCCAGACAGGGGGGGAGACCCAGTACTTC. Protein sequence: CASSFQTGGETQYF.

The chain joins TRBV3-1 (or the pseudogene TRBV3-2) to TRBJ2-1; TRBD1 might be the D (8 bases). Trimming removed 5 bases from V and 13 bases from J, with 18 bases in between. Germline loops: CDR1 LGHDT, CDR2 YNNKEL (reference sequence). This CDR3 has 13 residues. The CDR3 sequence: CASSVGQGLNQFF. Here the CDR3 DNA reads TGTGCCAGCAGCGTCGGACAGGGACTAAATCAGTTCTTC.

This chain uses TRBV30 with TRBJ2-7, with 7 bases identical to TRBD2. The junction had 5 bases not matched to a gene; V was cut back by 0 bases and J by 3 bases. From germline, CDR1 is GTSNPN and CDR2 SVGIG (reference sequence). This CDR3 spans 14 amino acids. The CDR3 region is CAWSVGGSVYEQYF. CDR3 bases: TGTGCCTGGAGTGTAGGCGGGAGTGTCTACGAGCAGTACTTC.

This clone was seen once. V gene TRBV20-1 combines with J gene TRBJ1-2, with D tentatively TRBD1 (6 bases). The CDR3 consists of 15 residues. CDR1 DFQATT and CDR2 SNEGSKA come from the germline V gene (reference sequence). The V gene lost 3 bases and the J gene lost 4 bases, with 18 bases spanning the gap. The CDR3 reads CSASALGGAGYGYTF. The CDR3 DNA reads TGCAGTGCTAGTGCCCTAGGGGGGGCCGGCTATGGCTACACCTTC.

V and J are TRBV4-2 and TRBJ1-5; D possibly corresponds to TRBD1 (6 bases). CDR1 is LGHNA, CDR2 YNFKEQ, per germline. CDR3 length: 14 residues. Between the trimmed V and J ends, which lost 0 bases and 6 bases, there was a span of 9 bases. CDR3 bases: TGTGCCAGCAGCCAAGATGTGGACAGTCAGCCCCAGCATTTT. Protein: CASSQDVDSQPQHF.

Concerning this clone itself: Other DNA sequences in the same sample also yield this CDR3. This sequence joins TRBV5-1 and TRBJ2-7, with D hard to call. V was cut by 1 base and J by 5 bases, with 7 bases left in between. Per germline, CDR1 SGHRS and CDR2 YFSETQ. This CDR3 has 12 amino acids. CDR3 protein: CASSLNSHEQYF. DNA for the CDR3: TGCGCCAGCAGCTTGAATTCCCACGAGCAGTACTTC.

J is TRBJ2-7 and V is TRBV28; a weak D match, TRBD2 (6 bases). This CDR3 comprises 15 residues. In germline, CDR1 is MDHEN, CDR2 SYDVKM. Deletions cut 1 base from V and 2 bases from J, with 12 bases between. In DNA, the CDR3 is TGTGCCAGCAGTTTATCTGCGGGACGGGCCTACGAGCAGTACTTC. Protein product: CASSLSAGRAYEQYF.

The chain carries TRBV4-1 and TRBJ2-1; D perhaps matches TRBD2 (6 bases). The CDR3 extends over 15 amino acids. The V and J ends lost 9 bases and 4 bases respectively, with 19 bases between them. Looked up from germline, CDR1 is MGHRA and CDR2 is YSYEKL. DNA for the CDR3: TGCGCCAGTGCTCTTAGGAGGGGTCGATACAATGAGCAGTTCTTC. Protein product: CASALRRGRYNEQFF.

The genes are TRBV5-1 and TRBJ2-7, with 13 bases identical to TRBD2. CDR1 is SGHRS and CDR2 is YFSETQ in the germline V gene. The CDR3 runs to 17 residues. The junction had 7 bases not matched to a gene; V was cut back by 0 bases and J by 4 bases. CDR3 nucleotide sequence: TGCGCCAGCAGCTTGGCTCGACTAGCGGGAGGCGGGTACGAGCAGTACTTC. Residues: CASSLARLAGGGYEQYF. The variable domain in full, with the rest retrieved from reference TRBV5-1 and TRBJ2-7, is KAGVTQTPRYLIKTRGQQVTLSCSPISGHRSVSWYQQTPGQGLQFLFEYFSETQRNKGNFPGRFSGRQFSNSRSEMNVSTLELGDSALYLCASSLARLAGGGYEQYFGPGTRLTVT.

CDR3 loop: CASSSIPRGRGFGYEQYF. The CDR3 region has the DNA TGCGCCAGCAGCTCGATCCCCCGGGGGCGGGGGTTTGGTTACGAGCAGTACTTC. The chain employs TRBV5-1 and TRBJ2-7; D may be TRBD2 (7 bases). CDR3 length: 18 residues. With 3 bases removed from V and 4 bases from J, the gap between germline ends came to 26 bases. Germline CDR1 SGHRS, CDR2 YFSETQ. The full variable domain, its missing parts supplied by reference TRBV5-1 and TRBJ2-7, is KAGVTQTPRYLIKTRGQQVTLSCSPISGHRSVSWYQQTPGQGLQFLFEYFSETQRNKGNFPGRFSGRQFSNSRSEMNVSTLELGDSALYLCASSSIPRGRGFGYEQYFGPGTRLTVT.

The genes are TRBV19 and TRBJ1-1; D is undetermined. The V gene's germline CDR1 is LNHDA and CDR2 SQIVND (reference sequence). This CDR3 is 13 amino acids long. V gave up 2 bases and J gave up 5 bases, with 9 bases separating them. The CDR3 spells CASSIISSTEAFF. In nucleotides, the CDR3 is TGTGCCAGTAGTATAATATCTTCGACTGAAGCTTTCTTT.

The gene calls are TRBV20-1 and TRBJ1-4; D is ambiguous. This CDR3 has 10 residues. Germline CDR1 is DFQATT and CDR2 is SNEGSKA (reference sequence). The V end was cut by 5 bases, the J end by 10 bases, with 8 bases between. CDR3 bases: TGCAGTGCTCCCTGGGGAAAACTGTTTTTT. This codes for CSAPWGKLFF.

This chain connects TRBV2 to TRBJ2-1; the D gene is possibly TRBD2 (5 bases). The V and J ends lost 6 bases and 2 bases respectively, with 14 bases between them. CDR3 length equals 15 residues. Per the germline V gene, CDR1 is SNHLY and CDR2 is FYNNEI. The CDR3 DNA reads as TGTGCCAGCAGCCCCCCCCTCGGGGCCTACAATGAGCAGTTCTTC. Amino acid sequence: CASSPPLGAYNEQFF. The variable domain in full, completed from reference TRBV2 and TRBJ2-1, reads EPEVTQTPSHQVTQMGQEVILRCVPISNHLYFYWYRQILGQKVEFLVSFYNNEISEKSEIFDDQFSVERPDGSNFTLKIRSTKLEDSAMYFCASSPPLGAYNEQFFGPGTRLTVL.

V gene TRBV10-3 combines with J gene TRBJ1-1; D not certain. This CDR3 is 14 amino acids long. Germline CDR1 and CDR2: ENHRY and SYGVKD. The V end was cut by 11 bases, the J end by 4 bases, with 20 bases between. CDR3 DNA: TGTGCCCTAGCCCCTGCCCGGAGAATCACTGAAGCTTTCTTT. Translation gives CALAPARRITEAFF.

The rearrangement joins TRBV18 to TRBJ2-3; tentatively, D is TRBD1 (6 bases). The CDR3 has 18 residues. Germline V gene sequence: CDR1 KGHSH, CDR2 LQKENI. V gave up 2 bases and J gave up 5 bases, with 23 bases separating them. The DNA of the CDR3 is TGTGCCAGCTCACCATATCCCACCGGGACATATCCCCGAGATACGCAGTATTTT. This codes for CASSPYPTGTYPRDTQYF.

CDR3 coding DNA: TGTGCCAGCAGTTGGACAGGGCTTAGCTATGGCTACACCTTC. Translated, it gives CASSWTGLSYGYTF. The rearrangement uses TRBV27 and TRBJ1-2, with 8 bases identical to TRBD1. Germline CDR1 MNHEY, CDR2 SMNVEV (reference sequence). V gave up 4 bases and J gave up 4 bases; unmatched junction bases: 5. This CDR3 spans 14 amino acids.